Each of the 28 T cell receptor beta chains below was sequenced from the same sample in a study of T cell responses to AZD1222 COVID-19 vaccine. The assay was immunoSEQ multiplex PCR, and TCRdb's table has in-frame clones only and misses some. The sample holds 90,000 to 130,000 clones; 86% are singletons and the top ten take under 4%. Sequences were derived from peripheral blood, sampled on day 0 of AZD1222 vaccination. These receptors originate from an adult in good health.

The chain employs TRBV4-1 and TRBJ1-1, with a tentative D call TRBD1 (5 bases). V dropped 0 bases and J dropped 6 bases, with 11 bases sitting between them. The CDR3 is made up of 14 amino acids. Germline loops: CDR1 MGHRA, CDR2 YSYEKL. CDR3 sequence: CASSQEVWGAEAFF. The CDR3, as DNA: TGCGCCAGCAGCCAAGAGGTGTGGGGGGCTGAAGCTTTCTTT.

The chain is built from TRBV10-2 and TRBJ2-1; either TRBD1 or TRBD2 may supply D (5 bases each). Germline values: CDR1 WSHSY, CDR2 SAAADI. This CDR3 has 15 amino acids. V was pared by 4 bases and J by 7 bases, with 17 bases between. The CDR3 spells CASSVLAGQMNEQFF. The CDR3 coding sequence is TGCGCCAGCAGTGTTCTAGCAGGGCAGATGAATGAGCAGTTCTTC.

The V gene is TRBV7-2, the J gene TRBJ2-7; D may be TRBD1 or TRBD2 (5 bases each). Germline V CDR1 and CDR2: SGHTA, FQGNSA. The V end lost 4 bases, the J end lost 5 bases, and 18 bases lay between the germline ends. This CDR3 is built from 15 residues. The CDR3 sequence is CASSYSGTAGHEQYF. The CDR3 nucleotides read TGTGCCAGCAGCTATTCCGGGACGGCCGGGCACGAGCAGTACTTC.

The chain joins TRBV28 to TRBJ1-5; D unresolved. V lost 8 bases, J lost 1 base, and 12 bases lay in between. This CDR3 has 14 amino acids. Per the germline V gene, CDR1 is MDHEN and CDR2 is SYDVKM. In DNA form, the CDR3 reads TGTGCCAGCGGCTGGGATGGGAGCAATCAGCCCCAGCATTTT. Its translation is CASGWDGSNQPQHF. Drawing the rest from reference TRBV28 and TRBJ1-5, the complete variable domain is DVKVTQSSRYLVKRTGEKVFLECVQDMDHENMFWYRQDPGLGLRLIYFSYDVKMKEKGDIPEGYSVSREKKERFSLILESASTNQTSMYLCASGWDGSNQPQHFGDGTRLSIL.

This clone was detected once. The chain employs TRBV12-5 and TRBJ1-2; 9 bases fit TRBD1. The germline V gene has CDR1 LGHNT and CDR2 FRNRAP. The V and J ends lost 5 bases and 4 bases, in that order; junction bases with no gene match: 11. The CDR3 is 16 residues long. The CDR3 spells CASGPELGTGFYGYTF. The CDR3 DNA sequence: TGTGCTAGTGGTCCAGAACTCGGGACAGGGTTCTATGGCTACACCTTC.

This chain uses TRBV19 with TRBJ2-2; 8 bases agree with TRBD1. V lost 8 bases to trimming and J lost 6 bases; unmatched junction nucleotides: 8. There are 14 residues in the CDR3. Germline V CDR1 and CDR2: LNHDA, SQIVND (reference sequence). CDR3 protein: CASGVTGVAGELFF. The CDR3 coding sequence is TGTGCCAGTGGGGTGACAGGGGTGGCCGGGGAGCTGTTTTTT.

This chain uses TRBV10-3 with TRBJ2-4; 7 bases map to TRBD1. The V gene's germline CDR1 is ENHRY and CDR2 SYGVKD. The CDR3 covers 15 residues. V dropped 3 bases and J dropped 5; count of bases not matched to a gene: 7. The chain's CDR3 is CAISDGRTGENIQYF. CDR3 coding DNA: TGTGCCATCAGTGATGGTAGAACAGGGGAAAACATTCAGTACTTC.

The genes are TRBV28 and TRBJ1-1, with D unresolved. The CDR3 is 15 residues long. Trimming removed 6 bases at V and 3 bases at J, with 17 bases between. Germline CDR1 is MDHEN and CDR2 is SYDVKM. In DNA, the CDR3 is TGTGCCAGCAGCAAACCCGGGGTGTTGGACACTGAAGCTTTCTTT. Protein product: CASSKPGVLDTEAFF.

This chain joins TRBV29-1 and TRBJ2-1, with D perhaps given as TRBD1 or TRBD2 (5 bases each). Trimming cost V 7 bases and J 2 bases, with 18 bases left between them. This CDR3 has 15 residues. Germline V gives CDR1 SQVTM, CDR2 ANQGSEA. CDR3 region: CSAVRDGAAYNEQFF. The CDR3 DNA is TGCAGCGCTGTACGGGATGGGGCGGCCTACAATGAGCAGTTCTTC.

This chain links TRBV9 with TRBJ1-1; D unclear. Trimming took 0 bases from V and 4 from J, leaving 1 base between them. This CDR3 spans 11 amino acids. Per the germline V gene, CDR1 is SGDLS and CDR2 is YYNGEE. The CDR3 nucleotides are TGTGCCAGCAGCGTAGTCACTGAAGCTTTCTTT. This translates into CASSVVTEAFF.

The chain couples TRBV29-1 to TRBJ1-2, with D perhaps matching TRBD1 (5 bases). Trimming left V 3 bases short and J 5 bases short, with 16 bases between. CDR1 and CDR2 from the germline V gene are SQVTM and ANQGSEA. The CDR3 runs to 14 residues. The CDR3 sequence: CSVEEGRSTYGYTF. In DNA form, the CDR3 reads TGCAGCGTTGAGGAGGGGAGGAGTACGTATGGCTACACCTTC.

The chain recombines TRBV30 with TRBJ2-7; no definite D call. V was cut by 0 bases and J by 4 bases, with 4 bases left in between. CDR1 is GTSNPN and CDR2 is SVGIG in the germline V gene (reference sequence). The CDR3 is made up of 11 amino acids. The CDR3 protein is CAWSVQYEQYF. CDR3 sequence (DNA): TGTGCCTGGAGTGTACAATACGAGCAGTACTTC.

J is TRBJ1-5 and V is TRBV7-9; 9 positions agree with TRBD1. Germline V lookup: CDR1 SEHNR, CDR2 FQNEAQ (reference sequence). The V gene end was trimmed by 5 bases and the J gene end by 5 bases; junction bases not matched to a gene: 7. The CDR3 sequence is 15 residues long. Written as DNA, the CDR3 is TGTGCCAGCAGCCAACCCGACAGGGGGGATCAGCCCCAGCATTTT. Its protein is CASSQPDRGDQPQHF.

The genes are TRBV28 and TRBJ1-5, with a weak D call TRBD1 (5 bases). V lost 4 bases, J lost 9 bases, and 16 bases lay in between. CDR1 and CDR2 from the germline V gene are MDHEN and SYDVKM. This CDR3 is built from 14 residues. CDR3 sequence (DNA): TGTGCCAGCAGTTCGGGACTGGGCACTCGGCCCCAGCATTTT. Translating it yields CASSSGLGTRPQHF.

This chain links TRBV3-1 (or the pseudogene TRBV3-2) with TRBJ1-5; no firm D call. The germline gives CDR1 LGHDT, CDR2 YNNKEL (reference sequence). CDR3 length equals 15 residues. Trimming cost V 1 base and J 1 base, with 8 bases left between them. CDR3 coding DNA: TGTGCCAGCAGCCAAGGGCACACCAGCAATCAGCCCCAGCATTTT. Translation: CASSQGHTSNQPQHF.

For the CDR3, the DNA is TGTGCCAGCAGCCCATCCGGGACAGAGAACACTGAAGCTTTCTTT. Translating it yields CASSPSGTENTEAFF. The V call is TRBV6-4, the J call TRBJ1-1; 7 positions match TRBD1. The V gene end was trimmed by 6 bases and the J gene end by 1 base; junction bases not matched to a gene: 8. This CDR3 has 15 amino acids. Germline CDR1 is MRHNA and CDR2 is SNTAGT.

With respect to this clone: The sample carries other DNA sequences with the same CDR3. The chain is built from TRBV3-1 (or the pseudogene TRBV3-2) and TRBJ2-1; 12 positions match TRBD2. V gave up 3 bases and J gave up 3 bases; unmatched junction bases: 21. The CDR3 runs 22 residues. CDR1 and CDR2 (germline): LGHDT, YNNKEL (reference sequence). CDR3 loop: CASSHPTGLPSGGVLFYNEQFF. The CDR3 DNA is TGTGCCAGCAGCCACCCGACAGGGCTACCTAGCGGGGGGGTCCTATTCTACAATGAGCAGTTCTTC.

The rearrangement links TRBV5-1 to TRBJ2-3; TRBD2 agrees at 8 bases. Unmatched junction bases numbered 7, after V lost 4 bases and J lost 3 bases. CDR1 SGHRS and CDR2 YFSETQ come from the germline V gene. The CDR3 spans 15 residues. The DNA for the CDR3 is TGCGCCAGCAGCCCGACTAGCGTGGGAACAGATACGCAGTATTTT. As protein: CASSPTSVGTDTQYF. Supplemented by reference TRBV5-1 and TRBJ2-3, the full variable domain reads KAGVTQTPRYLIKTRGQQVTLSCSPISGHRSVSWYQQTPGQGLQFLFEYFSETQRNKGNFPGRFSGRQFSNSRSEMNVSTLELGDSALYLCASSPTSVGTDTQYFGPGTRLTVL.

The chain employs TRBV4-2 and TRBJ1-5; D is perhaps TRBD1 (5 bases). Germline CDR1 LGHNA, CDR2 YNFKEQ. The CDR3 is made up of 15 amino acids. V shed 0 bases and J shed 8 bases, with 14 bases lying between them. The CDR3, as DNA: TGTGCCAGCAGCCAAGAGTCCTCGGGGCGCAAGCCCCAGCATTTT. This gives the protein CASSQESSGRKPQHF.

J is TRBJ2-3 and V is TRBV6-4; 11 bases agree with TRBD2. Looked up from germline, CDR1 is MRHNA and CDR2 is SNTAGT. The CDR3 loop spans 14 amino acids. The V gene end was trimmed by 6 bases and the J gene end by 5 bases; junction bases not matched to a gene: 4. The CDR3 here is CASRPSGGLDTQYF. DNA for the CDR3: TGTGCCAGCAGGCCTAGCGGGGGGCTAGATACGCAGTATTTT.

J is TRBJ2-1 and V is TRBV10-3; 13 bases line up with TRBD2. The CDR3 is 16 residues long. J gave up 6 bases and V 3 bases, and 5 bases lay outside the gene matches. Germline V gives CDR1 ENHRY, CDR2 SYGVKD. This CDR3 reads CAISDSRLAGGNEQFF. The DNA of the CDR3 is TGTGCCATCAGTGATTCCAGACTAGCGGGGGGCAATGAGCAGTTCTTC.

The J gene is TRBJ1-1, the V gene TRBV19; D remains ambiguous. This CDR3 spans 14 amino acids. V shed 3 bases and J shed 0 bases, with 8 bases lying between them. The germline CDR1 and CDR2 sequences are LNHDA and SQIVND (reference sequence). CDR3 loop: CASSIRSMNTEAFF. The CDR3 DNA reads TGTGCCAGTAGTATCCGATCCATGAACACTGAAGCTTTCTTT. The complete variable domain, with remaining parts taken from reference TRBV19 and TRBJ1-1, reads DGGITQSPKYLFRKEGQNVTLSCEQNLNHDAMYWYRQDPGQGLRLIYYSQIVNDFQKGDIAEGYSVSREKKESFPLTVTSAQKNPTAFYLCASSIRSMNTEAFFGQGTRLTVV.

The CDR3 DNA sequence: TGTGCCAGCAGTACGACTAGCGGAAGCACAGATACGCAGTATTTT. Amino acid sequence: CASSTTSGSTDTQYF. The chain links TRBV7-6 to TRBJ2-3; 9 bases are shared with TRBD2. CDR1 is SGHVS and CDR2 is FNYEAQ in the germline V gene. Germline trimming cut 6 bases from V and 0 bases from J; bases unmatched to any gene: 4. The CDR3 has 15 amino acids.

This rearrangement joins TRBV18 to TRBJ1-5; 10 bases agree with TRBD1. There are 15 residues in the CDR3. V dropped 6 bases and J dropped 3; count of bases not matched to a gene: 5. From germline, CDR1 is KGHSH and CDR2 LQKENI. This CDR3 reads CASSGDRGPNQPQHF. The CDR3 coding sequence is TGTGCCAGCTCGGGGGACAGGGGCCCCAATCAGCCCCAGCATTTT.

This clone has a single count. This chain joins TRBV9 and TRBJ2-2; 9 bases align to TRBD2. V lost 3 bases, J lost 1 base, and 10 bases stayed unmatched. The CDR3 runs 18 residues. Germline CDR1 SGDLS, CDR2 YYNGEE. CDR3 DNA sequence: TGTGCCAGCAGCGCCGGCCCAGCGGGGGGACTGAACACCGGGGAGCTGTTTTTT. It translates to CASSAGPAGGLNTGELFF.

This chain links TRBV28 with TRBJ2-2; the D is unclear. This CDR3 comprises 18 residues. V was cut by 2 bases and J by 4 bases, with 20 bases left in between. Germline CDR1 and CDR2: MDHEN and SYDVKM. DNA for the CDR3: TGTGCCAGCAGTTTACGACCGGGTAGGCTGTCCGGCACCGGGGAGCTGTTTTTT. Its protein is CASSLRPGRLSGTGELFF.

The rearrangement links TRBV4-2 to TRBJ1-6; 7 nucleotides align to TRBD1. The germline gives CDR1 LGHNA, CDR2 YNFKEQ. CDR3 length: 20 amino acids. V shed 0 bases and J 10 bases; nucleotides not matched to a gene: 21. CDR3 DNA sequence: TGTGCCAGCAGCCAAGATGCCAGTCCGAGAAGCAGGGGGGGAGGCTCACCCCTCCACTTT. Translation: CASSQDASPRSRGGGSPLHF.

The chain is built from TRBV4-1 and TRBJ1-5, with D perhaps TRBD1 (5 bases). Trimming cost V 2 bases and J 3 bases, with 17 bases left between them. CDR3 length: 17 residues. Germline CDR1 is MGHRA and CDR2 is YSYEKL. In nucleotides, the CDR3 is TGCGCCAGCAGCCAAAGCGCGGTTAGGGGCCCCAATCAGCCCCAGCATTTT. Its protein is CASSQSAVRGPNQPQHF.